Listed below are T cell receptor beta chains from one sample, sequenced in a study of CD8 T cells in Susac syndrome. One entry per CDR3 protein results from TCRdb running MiXCR on the immunoSEQ multiplex PCR reads. Among about 150,000 distinct CDR3 sequences listed, about 94% were seen once. The sequenced sample consisted of CD8+ T cells from PBMCs. The receptors were gathered from a human donor with multiple sclerosis. Both conserved end residues are part of each CDR3. The D gene is left open where the match is weak. Clone size, where shown, is once, few, many, or a class for clones that have expanded.

size,J,V,D,CDR3,DNA
NA,TRBJ2-1,TRBV7-2,TRBD2,CASSLALAGGQFF,TGTGCCAGCAGCTTAGCCCTAGCGGGGGGGCAGTTCTTC
NA,TRBJ2-3,TRBV20-1,NA,CSARPSGDTQYF,TGCAGTGCAAGACCATCCGGAGATACGCAGTATTTT
NA,TRBJ2-7,TRBV3-1,TRBD1,CASSQEPNRGSYEQYF,TGTGCCAGCAGCCAAGAGCCTAACAGGGGTTCCTACGAGCAGTACTTC
NA,TRBJ2-1,TRBV12-3/TRBV12-4,NA,CASSFGDNEQFF,TGTGCCAGCAGTTTCGGGGACAATGAGCAGTTCTTC
NA,TRBJ2-5,TRBV9,TRBD2,CASSPRTSGDPETQYF,TGTGCCAGCAGCCCTCGGACTAGCGGGGACCCAGAGACCCAGTACTTC
NA,TRBJ2-3,TRBV7-3,NA,CASSLGQGTGDTQYF,TGTGCCAGCAGCTTGGGGCAGGGGACGGGAGATACGCAGTATTTT
NA,TRBJ2-3,TRBV7-9,TRBD1,CASSGVGTDVRDTQYF,TGTGCCAGCAGCGGAGTTGGGACAGACGTGAGGGATACGCAGTATTTT
NA,TRBJ2-5,TRBV9,NA,CASSPGDGKTQYF,TGTGCCAGCAGTCCGGGGGACGGGAAGACCCAGTACTTC
NA,TRBJ2-5,TRBV27,NA,CASSRTAGQPIQETQYF,TGTGCCAGCTCCCGAACGGCGGGGCAGCCCATCCAAGAGACCCAGTACTTC
NA,TRBJ2-3,TRBV9,TRBD1,CASSGDRGNTDTQYF,TGTGCCAGCAGCGGCGACAGGGGGAACACAGATACGCAGTATTTT
NA,TRBJ2-7,TRBV4-3,NA,CASSQGLAPGTTYEQYF,TGCGCCAGCAGCCAAGGATTGGCCCCAGGGACAACCTACGAGCAGTACTTC
NA,TRBJ2-1,TRBV27,TRBD2,CASKRGGWDEQFF,TGTGCCAGTAAGCGGGGGGGATGGGATGAGCAGTTCTTC
NA,TRBJ1-2,TRBV30,NA,CAWNAAPGGYTF,TGTGCCTGGAATGCAGCCCCAGGGGGCTACACCTTC
NA,TRBJ2-1,TRBV29-1,TRBD2,CSVEASGASSYNEQFF,TGCAGCGTTGAGGCTAGCGGGGCCAGCTCCTACAATGAGCAGTTCTTC
NA,TRBJ2-7,TRBV29-1,NA,CSVEPDSSYEQYF,TGCAGCGTTGAGCCGGATAGCTCCTACGAGCAGTACTTC
NA,TRBJ2-4,TRBV28,NA,CASRSIAKNIQYF,TGTGCCAGCAGGTCAATAGCCAAAAACATTCAGTACTTC
NA,TRBJ2-3,TRBV27,NA,CASSLQGSTDTQYF,TGTGCCAGCAGTTTGCAGGGGAGCACAGATACGCAGTATTTT
NA,TRBJ2-7,TRBV3-1,NA,CASSDVGSGLSYEQYF,TGTGCCAGCAGCGACGTTGGTAGCGGCCTCTCCTACGAGCAGTACTTC
NA,TRBJ2-4,TRBV29-1,NA,CSVELGWGNIQYF,TGCAGCGTTGAATTGGGATGGGGAAACATTCAGTACTTC
NA,TRBJ2-5,TRBV3-1,TRBD2,CASSQDVGLAGARETQYF,TGTGCCAGCAGCCAAGATGTTGGGCTAGCGGGGGCACGGGAGACCCAGTACTTC
NA,TRBJ2-7,TRBV4-3,NA,CASSQVITGATYEQYF,TGCGCCAGCAGCCAAGTAATTACGGGGGCAACCTACGAGCAGTACTTC
NA,TRBJ2-7,TRBV14,NA,CASSQGMGAIYEQYF,TGTGCCAGCAGCCAAGGAATGGGGGCGATCTACGAGCAGTACTTC
NA,TRBJ2-5,TRBV24-1,NA,CATSDGQRKQETQYF,TGTGCCACCAGTGACGGACAGCGCAAACAAGAGACCCAGTACTTC
few,TRBJ2-7,TRBV2,NA,CASSVNYEQYF,TGTGCCAGCAGTGTTAACTACGAGCAGTACTTC
few,TRBJ2-7,TRBV23-1,TRBD1,CASSQWNRGRDEQYF,TGCGCCAGCAGTCAATGGAACAGGGGGCGAGACGAGCAGTACTTC
NA,TRBJ2-2,TRBV15,NA,CATSRGDAAGELFF,TGTGCCACCAGCAGAGGGGACGCTGCCGGGGAGCTGTTTTTT
NA,TRBJ1-1,TRBV4-2,TRBD1,CASSQLTNTRDRGTEAFF,TGTGCCAGCAGCCAACTAACAAATACCCGGGACAGGGGCACTGAAGCTTTCTTT
NA,TRBJ1-1,TRBV12-5,NA,CASGIVALNTEAFF,TGTGCTAGTGGCATTGTGGCGTTGAACACTGAAGCTTTCTTT
NA,TRBJ2-7,TRBV27,TRBD2,CASSLKRGGPNEQYF,TGTGCCAGCAGTTTGAAACGGGGGGGCCCGAACGAGCAGTACTTC
NA,TRBJ2-7,TRBV6-5,NA,CASRRTLSYEQYF,TGTGCCAGCAGACGGACACTTTCCTACGAGCAGTACTTC
NA,TRBJ2-1,TRBV7-9,TRBD2,CASSPALAGPRNEQFF,TGTGCCAGCAGCCCTGCCCTAGCGGGGCCCCGGAATGAGCAGTTCTTC
NA,TRBJ2-3,TRBV5-1,NA,CASSSLEGIGTDTQYF,TGCGCCAGCAGCTCCCTAGAGGGGATTGGCACAGATACGCAGTATTTT
NA,TRBJ2-1,TRBV5-4,NA,CASSLQGTGDNEQFF,TGTGCCAGCAGCTTGCAGGGTACAGGCGACAATGAGCAGTTCTTC
NA,TRBJ2-1,TRBV6-2/TRBV6-3,TRBD2,CASSYRRAGGRRSYNEQFF,TGTGCCAGCAGTTACCGGAGGGCGGGGGGGCGCAGGTCCTACAATGAGCAGTTCTTC
NA,TRBJ2-1,TRBV20-1,NA,CSASLGPIGNEQFF,TGCAGTGCCTCACTCGGACCCATCGGGAATGAGCAGTTCTTC
NA,TRBJ1-5,TRBV15,TRBD1,CATSSPNRGPDSNQPQHF,TGTGCCACCAGCAGCCCCAACAGGGGGCCAGATAGCAATCAGCCCCAGCATTTT
NA,TRBJ1-2,TRBV20-1,TRBD1,CSAPQGEESSGYTF,TGCAGTGCTCCACAGGGGGAGGAATCAAGTGGCTACACCTTC
NA,TRBJ1-2,TRBV25-1,NA,CASSEYGGYTF,TGTGCCAGCAGTGAATACGGTGGCTACACCTTC
NA,TRBJ1-2,TRBV5-1,TRBD1,CASSTSSGTGNGYTF,TGCGCCAGCAGCACTTCATCCGGGACAGGGAATGGCTACACCTTC
NA,TRBJ1-2,TRBV10-3,NA,CASSQRTQAPYGYTF,TGTGCCAGCAGCCAACGGACCCAGGCACCCTATGGCTACACCTTC
NA,TRBJ2-7,TRBV2,NA,CASQGNRAYEQYF,TGTGCCAGTCAAGGGAACAGGGCCTACGAGCAGTACTTC
NA,TRBJ1-5,TRBV6-1,NA,CASSSMRGQSSNQPQHF,TGTGCCAGCAGCAGTATGAGAGGACAGTCGAGCAATCAGCCCCAGCATTTT
once,TRBJ1-1,TRBV29-1,NA,CSVGPFDSREAFF,TGCAGCGTTGGCCCGTTTGATTCGCGTGAAGCTTTCTTT
NA,TRBJ1-1,TRBV30,NA,CAWYMNTEAFF,TGTGCCTGGTACATGAACACTGAAGCTTTCTTT
NA,TRBJ2-7,TRBV5-1,NA,CASRANGDEQYF,TGCGCCAGCAGAGCGAATGGGGACGAGCAGTACTTC
NA,TRBJ2-6,TRBV7-9,NA,CASSQSESGANVLTF,TGTGCCAGCAGCCAATCGGAGTCTGGGGCCAACGTCCTGACTTTC
NA,TRBJ2-7,TRBV29-1,NA,CSALKANEQYF,TGCAGCGCCCTCAAGGCCAACGAGCAGTACTTC
NA,TRBJ1-5,TRBV28,NA,CASILEPQHF,TGTGCCAGCATCCTAGAGCCCCAGCATTTT
NA,TRBJ2-5,TRBV6-5,NA,CASTRLPLRETQYF,TGTGCCAGCACCCGCCTGCCCCTGAGGGAGACCCAGTACTTC
NA,TRBJ2-1,TRBV9,NA,CASSPEGPAHNEQFF,TGTGCCAGCAGCCCAGAGGGCCCGGCTCACAATGAGCAGTTCTTC
NA,TRBJ2-1,TRBV27,NA,CASSFGSEYRENEQFF,TGTGCCAGCAGTTTCGGTTCGGAATACAGGGAGAATGAGCAGTTCTTC